The TCR beta chain described here comes from a study of cytotoxic CD8 clonotypes in ibrutinib-treated CLL. About the research overall: IGHV unmutated fewer than 18; relapsed/refractory 11 to 12; treatment-naive more than 14.

This clone appeared once. Its cognate antigen is unknown. Other DNA variants within this sample encode the same CDR3. Study-wide results and caveats: Public clonotypes, found uncommonly, either contracted or stayed stable on treatment.

Germline loops: CDR1 KGHSH, CDR2 LQKENI. This CDR3 comprises 13 residues. The V and J ends lost 0 bases and 4 bases respectively, with 4 bases between them. Profiled with immunoSEQ multiplex PCR; TCRdb holds only in-frame clones, not every one. The sample lists around 97,000 clones, about 72% occurring once. The receptor comes from a human donor with chronic lymphocytic leukemia. The sample consisted of PBMCs, taken after 12 months of ibrutinib treatment. J is TRBJ1-5 and V is TRBV18; D is ambiguous. The CDR3 region is CASSPPGNQPQHF. The CDR3 coding sequence is TGTGCCAGCTCACCACCAGGGAATCAGCCCCAGCATTTT.